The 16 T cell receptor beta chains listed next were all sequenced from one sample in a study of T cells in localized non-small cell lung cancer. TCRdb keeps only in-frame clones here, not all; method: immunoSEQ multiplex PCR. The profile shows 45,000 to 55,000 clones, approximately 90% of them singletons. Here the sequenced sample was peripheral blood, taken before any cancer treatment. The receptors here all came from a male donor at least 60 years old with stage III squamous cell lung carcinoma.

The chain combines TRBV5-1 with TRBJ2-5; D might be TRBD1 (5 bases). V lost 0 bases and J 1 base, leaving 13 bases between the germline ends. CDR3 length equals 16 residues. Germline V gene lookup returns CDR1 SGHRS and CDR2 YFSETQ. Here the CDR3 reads CASSLEGPLVQETQYF. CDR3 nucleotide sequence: TGCGCCAGCAGCTTGGAGGGGCCCCTCGTCCAAGAGACCCAGTACTTC.

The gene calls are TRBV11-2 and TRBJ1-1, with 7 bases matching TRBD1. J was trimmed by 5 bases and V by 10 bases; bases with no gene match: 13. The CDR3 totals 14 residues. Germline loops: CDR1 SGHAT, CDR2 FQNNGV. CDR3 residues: CATQGGGGGTEAFF. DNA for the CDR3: TGTGCCACCCAGGGTGGAGGGGGCGGGACTGAAGCTTTCTTT. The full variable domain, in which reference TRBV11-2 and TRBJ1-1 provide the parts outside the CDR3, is EAGVAQSPRYKIIEKRQSVAFWCNPISGHATLYWYQQILGQGPKLLIQFQNNGVVDDSQLPKDRFSAERLKGVDSTLKIQPAKLEDSAVYLCATQGGGGGTEAFFGQGTRLTVV.

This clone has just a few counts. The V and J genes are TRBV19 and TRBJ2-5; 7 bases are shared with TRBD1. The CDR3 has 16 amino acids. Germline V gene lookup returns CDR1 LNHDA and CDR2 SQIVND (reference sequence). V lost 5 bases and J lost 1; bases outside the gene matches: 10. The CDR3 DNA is TGTGCCAGTAGTCCGACGCCACAGGGGTCCCAAGAGACCCAGTACTTC. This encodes CASSPTPQGSQETQYF.

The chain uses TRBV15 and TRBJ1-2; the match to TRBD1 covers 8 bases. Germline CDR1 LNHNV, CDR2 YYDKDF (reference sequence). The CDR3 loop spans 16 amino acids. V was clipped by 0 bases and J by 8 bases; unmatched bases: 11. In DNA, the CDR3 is TGTGCCACCAGCAGAGATCACGGCCAGGGGGCGCTGGGCTACACCTTC. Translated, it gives CATSRDHGQGALGYTF.

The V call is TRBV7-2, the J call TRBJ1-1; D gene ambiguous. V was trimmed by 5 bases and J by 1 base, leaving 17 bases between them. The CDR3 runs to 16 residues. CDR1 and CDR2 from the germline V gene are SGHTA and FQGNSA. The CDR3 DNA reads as TGTGCCAGCAGCGATCTCGGTTGGTGGAGGAACACTGAAGCTTTCTTT. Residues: CASSDLGWWRNTEAFF.

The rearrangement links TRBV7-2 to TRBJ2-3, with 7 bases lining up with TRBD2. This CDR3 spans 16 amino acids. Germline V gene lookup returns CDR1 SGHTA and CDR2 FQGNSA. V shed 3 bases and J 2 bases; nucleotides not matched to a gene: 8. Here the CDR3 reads CASSFVAGGNTDTQYF. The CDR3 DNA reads TGTGCCAGCAGCTTCGTAGCGGGCGGGAACACAGATACGCAGTATTTT. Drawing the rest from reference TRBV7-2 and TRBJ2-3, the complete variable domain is GAGVSQSPSNKVTEKGKDVELRCDPISGHTALYWYRQSLGQGLEFLIYFQGNSAPDKSGLPSDRFSAERTGGSVSTLTIQRTQQEDSAVYLCASSFVAGGNTDTQYFGPGTRLTVL.

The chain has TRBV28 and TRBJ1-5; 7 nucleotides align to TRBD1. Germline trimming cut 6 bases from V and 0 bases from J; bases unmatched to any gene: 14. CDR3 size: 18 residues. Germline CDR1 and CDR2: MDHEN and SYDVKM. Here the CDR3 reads CASRPRRTGEFSNQPQHF. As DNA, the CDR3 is TGTGCCAGCAGACCCCGGAGAACAGGGGAATTTAGCAATCAGCCCCAGCATTTT. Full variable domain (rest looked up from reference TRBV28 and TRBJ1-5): DVKVTQSSRYLVKRTGEKVFLECVQDMDHENMFWYRQDPGLGLRLIYFSYDVKMKEKGDIPEGYSVSREKKERFSLILESASTNQTSMYLCASRPRRTGEFSNQPQHFGDGTRLSIL.

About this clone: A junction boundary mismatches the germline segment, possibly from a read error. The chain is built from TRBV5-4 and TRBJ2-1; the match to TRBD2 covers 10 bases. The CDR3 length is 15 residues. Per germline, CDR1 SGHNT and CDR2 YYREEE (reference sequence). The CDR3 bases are TGTGCCAGCAGGTTGGGACTAGCGAACTACAATGAGCAGTTCTTC. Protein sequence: CASRLGLANYNEQFF.

The CDR3 loop is CASSFHGSGGYEQYF. The CDR3, as DNA: TGTGCCAGCAGCTTCCATGGAAGCGGGGGATACGAGCAGTACTTC. The rearrangement joins TRBV11-2 to TRBJ2-7; 8 bases line up with TRBD2. Germline loops: CDR1 SGHAT, CDR2 FQNNGV. The length of the CDR3 is 15 residues. Losses at the gene ends were 3 bases for V and 4 bases for J; bases not matched to a gene: 8.

In DNA form, the CDR3 reads TGTGCCAGTAGTAGTCAGCGGGGGGGCCAAGAGACCCAGTACTTC. This translates into CASSSQRGGQETQYF. This rearrangement joins TRBV19 to TRBJ2-5; 10 bases are shared with TRBD2. The germline CDR1 and CDR2 sequences are LNHDA and SQIVND (reference sequence). J was trimmed by 1 base and V by 4 bases; bases with no gene match: 3. The CDR3 is made up of 15 amino acids.

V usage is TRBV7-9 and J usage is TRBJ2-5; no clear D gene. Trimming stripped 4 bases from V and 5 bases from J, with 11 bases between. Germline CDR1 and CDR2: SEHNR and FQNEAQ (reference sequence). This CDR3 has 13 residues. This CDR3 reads CASSWLAGETQYF. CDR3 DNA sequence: TGTGCCAGCAGCTGGCTGGCCGGGGAGACCCAGTACTTC.

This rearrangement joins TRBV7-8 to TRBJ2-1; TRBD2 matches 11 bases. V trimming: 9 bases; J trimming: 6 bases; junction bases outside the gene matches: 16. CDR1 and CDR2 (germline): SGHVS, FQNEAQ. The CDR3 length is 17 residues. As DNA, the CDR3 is TGTGCCAGTACAACTAGCGGGAGTGTGATTGGCGGCAATGAGCAGTTCTTC. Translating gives CASTTSGSVIGGNEQFF.

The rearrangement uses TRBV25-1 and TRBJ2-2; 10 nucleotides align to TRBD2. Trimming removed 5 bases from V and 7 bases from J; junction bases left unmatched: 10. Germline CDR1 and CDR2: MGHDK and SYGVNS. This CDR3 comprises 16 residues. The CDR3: CASSPLDSGGLGELFF. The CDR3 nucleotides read TGTGCCAGCAGTCCCCTCGATAGCGGGGGGCTCGGGGAGCTGTTTTTT.

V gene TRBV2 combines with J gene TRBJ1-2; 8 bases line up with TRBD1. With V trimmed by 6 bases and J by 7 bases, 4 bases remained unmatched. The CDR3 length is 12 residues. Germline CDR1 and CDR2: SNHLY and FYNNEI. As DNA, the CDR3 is TGTGCCAGCAGCGGTACAGGGGGTGGCTACACCTTC. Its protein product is CASSGTGGGYTF.

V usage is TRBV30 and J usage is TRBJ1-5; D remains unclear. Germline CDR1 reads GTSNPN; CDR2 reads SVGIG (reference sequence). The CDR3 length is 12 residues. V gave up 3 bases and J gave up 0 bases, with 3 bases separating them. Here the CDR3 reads CAWSFSNQPQHF. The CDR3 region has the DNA TGTGCCTGGAGCTTTAGCAATCAGCCCCAGCATTTT.

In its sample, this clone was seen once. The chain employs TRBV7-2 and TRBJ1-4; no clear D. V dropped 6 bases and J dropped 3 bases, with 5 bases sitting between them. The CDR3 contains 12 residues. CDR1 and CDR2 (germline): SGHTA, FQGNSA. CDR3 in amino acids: CASRFPNEKLFF. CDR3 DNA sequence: TGTGCCAGCAGGTTCCCTAATGAAAAACTGTTTTTT.